Listed below are T cell receptor beta chains from one sample, sequenced in a study of OX40 agonist ivuxolimab in advanced cancers. TCRdb's copy holds only in-frame clones and misses some; the assay was immunoSEQ multiplex PCR. The table lists about 71,000 clones, 94% of them singletons. The sequences come from CD4+ or CD8+ T cells sorted from blood, collected in a trial of the OX40 agonist ivuxolimab. All receptors come from an adult with an advanced solid tumor such as melanoma, head and neck, liver or kidney cancer. Both conserved end residues are part of each CDR3. The order of the fields is clone size, J gene, D gene, V gene, CDR3 protein, CDR3 DNA. A D gene is named only where the DNA matches it firmly. A row's size may be missing; if present it is once, few, many or a size class.

abundance: .; j_gene: TRBJ2-3; d_gene: .; v_gene: TRBV6-1; CDR3aa: CASIPGSPSTDTQYF; CDR3nt: TGTGCCAGCATCCCAGGCTCTCCTTCCACAGATACGCAGTATTTT
abundance: .; j_gene: TRBJ2-5; d_gene: TRBD1; v_gene: TRBV7-8; CDR3aa: CASSASQGAGETQYF; CDR3nt: TGTGCCAGCAGCGCAAGCCAGGGGGCAGGGGAGACCCAGTACTTC
abundance: .; j_gene: TRBJ2-4; d_gene: .; v_gene: TRBV6-5; CDR3aa: CASSYSDIQYF; CDR3nt: TGTGCCAGCAGTTACTCGGACATTCAGTACTTC
abundance: .; j_gene: TRBJ1-2; d_gene: .; v_gene: TRBV19; CDR3aa: CASSITSDSYYGYTF; CDR3nt: TGTGCCAGTAGTATAACGTCGGACAGTTACTATGGCTACACCTTC
abundance: .; j_gene: TRBJ1-5; d_gene: .; v_gene: TRBV7-6; CDR3aa: CASSYGGSNQPQHF; CDR3nt: TGTGCCAGCAGCTACGGAGGGTCCAATCAGCCCCAGCATTTT
abundance: .; j_gene: TRBJ2-7; d_gene: .; v_gene: TRBV5-8; CDR3aa: CASSSRQYYEQYF; CDR3nt: TGTGCCAGCAGCTCTCGACAGTACTACGAGCAGTACTTC
abundance: .; j_gene: TRBJ1-2; d_gene: TRBD1; v_gene: TRBV7-9; CDR3aa: CASSSAWTGGSGYTF; CDR3nt: TGTGCCAGCAGCTCCGCTTGGACAGGGGGCAGTGGCTACACCTTC
abundance: .; j_gene: TRBJ2-7; d_gene: .; v_gene: TRBV19; CDR3aa: CASSMGMRGTYEQYF; CDR3nt: TGTGCCAGTAGTATGGGGATGAGGGGTACCTACGAGCAGTACTTC
abundance: .; j_gene: TRBJ2-7; d_gene: .; v_gene: TRBV6-1; CDR3aa: CASRGSTYEQYF; CDR3nt: TGTGCCAGCAGGGGGTCCACCTACGAGCAGTACTTC
abundance: .; j_gene: TRBJ2-7; d_gene: TRBD1; v_gene: TRBV28; CDR3aa: CASRQGQSTYEQYF; CDR3nt: TGTGCCAGCAGACAGGGACAGTCAACCTACGAGCAGTACTTC
abundance: .; j_gene: TRBJ2-1; d_gene: .; v_gene: TRBV11-3; CDR3aa: CASSPRGGEQFF; CDR3nt: TGTGCCAGCAGCCCGAGAGGTGGTGAGCAGTTCTTC
abundance: .; j_gene: TRBJ1-1; d_gene: .; v_gene: TRBV25-1; CDR3aa: CASSPLGRGTEAFF; CDR3nt: TGTGCCAGCAGTCCCCTGGGGAGGGGCACTGAAGCTTTCTTT
abundance: .; j_gene: TRBJ1-2; d_gene: TRBD1; v_gene: TRBV5-6; CDR3aa: CASSPGTGNGYTF; CDR3nt: TGTGCCAGCAGCCCCGGGACAGGGAACGGCTACACCTTC
abundance: .; j_gene: TRBJ2-3; d_gene: .; v_gene: TRBV28; CDR3aa: CASRPYLSTDTQYF; CDR3nt: TGTGCCAGCCGACCCTACCTAAGTACAGATACGCAGTATTTT
abundance: .; j_gene: TRBJ1-1; d_gene: .; v_gene: TRBV6-5; CDR3aa: CASSPRGELYTEAFF; CDR3nt: TGTGCCAGCAGTCCACGGGGAGAATTGTACACTGAAGCTTTCTTT
abundance: few; j_gene: TRBJ1-1; d_gene: .; v_gene: TRBV4-1; CDR3aa: CASSHPSPEAFF; CDR3nt: TGCGCCAGCAGCCACCCCAGCCCAGAAGCTTTCTTT